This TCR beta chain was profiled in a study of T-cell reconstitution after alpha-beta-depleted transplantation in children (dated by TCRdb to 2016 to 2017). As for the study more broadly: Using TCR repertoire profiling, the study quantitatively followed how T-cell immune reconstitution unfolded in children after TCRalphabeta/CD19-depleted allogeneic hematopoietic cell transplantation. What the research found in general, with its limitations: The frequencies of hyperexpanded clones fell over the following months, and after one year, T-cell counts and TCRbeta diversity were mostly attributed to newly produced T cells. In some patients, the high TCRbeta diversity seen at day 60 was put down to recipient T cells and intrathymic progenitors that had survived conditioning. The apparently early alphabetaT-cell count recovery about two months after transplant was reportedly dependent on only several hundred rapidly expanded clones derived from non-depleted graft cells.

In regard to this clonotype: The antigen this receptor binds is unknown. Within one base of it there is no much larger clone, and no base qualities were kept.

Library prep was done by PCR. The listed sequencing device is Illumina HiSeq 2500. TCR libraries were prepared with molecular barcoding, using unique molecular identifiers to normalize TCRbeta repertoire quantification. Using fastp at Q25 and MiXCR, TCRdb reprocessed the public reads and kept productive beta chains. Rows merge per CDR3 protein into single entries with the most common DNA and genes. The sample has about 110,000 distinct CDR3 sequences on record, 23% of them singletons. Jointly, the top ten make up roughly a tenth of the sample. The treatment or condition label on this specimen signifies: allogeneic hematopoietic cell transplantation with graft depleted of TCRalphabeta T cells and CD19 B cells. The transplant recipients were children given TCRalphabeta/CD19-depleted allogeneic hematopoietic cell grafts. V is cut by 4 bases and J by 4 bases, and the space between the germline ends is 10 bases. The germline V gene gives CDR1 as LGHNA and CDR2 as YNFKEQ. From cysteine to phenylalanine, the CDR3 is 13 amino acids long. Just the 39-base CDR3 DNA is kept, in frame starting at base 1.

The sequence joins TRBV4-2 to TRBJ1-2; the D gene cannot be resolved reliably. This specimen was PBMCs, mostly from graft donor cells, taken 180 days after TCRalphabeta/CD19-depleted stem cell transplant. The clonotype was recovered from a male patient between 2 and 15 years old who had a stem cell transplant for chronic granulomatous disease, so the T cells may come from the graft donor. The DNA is TGTGCCAGCAGCCCCCCGCTCCTCTATGGCTACACCTTC. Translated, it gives CASSPPLLYGYTF.